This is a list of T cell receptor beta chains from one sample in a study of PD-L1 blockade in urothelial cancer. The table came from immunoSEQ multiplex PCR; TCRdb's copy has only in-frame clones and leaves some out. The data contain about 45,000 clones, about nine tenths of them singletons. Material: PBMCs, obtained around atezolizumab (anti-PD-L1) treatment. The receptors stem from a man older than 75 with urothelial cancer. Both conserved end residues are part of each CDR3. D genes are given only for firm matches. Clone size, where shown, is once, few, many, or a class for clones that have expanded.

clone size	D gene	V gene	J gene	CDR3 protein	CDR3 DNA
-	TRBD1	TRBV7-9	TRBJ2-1	CASSLWDRDNEQFF	TGTGCCAGCAGCTTGTGGGACAGAGACAATGAGCAGTTCTTC
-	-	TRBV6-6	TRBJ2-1	CASRMPANYNEQFF	TGTGCCAGCAGGATGCCCGCGAACTACAATGAGCAGTTCTTC
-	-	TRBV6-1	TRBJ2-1	CASSGTNDNEQFF	TGTGCCAGCAGTGGTACTAACGACAATGAGCAGTTCTTC
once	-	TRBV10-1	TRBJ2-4	CASSDSGGIQYF	TGCGCCAGCAGTGATAGTGGGGGGATTCAGTACTTC
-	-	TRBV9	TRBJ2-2	CASSVRLTTNTGELFF	TGTGCCAGCAGCGTACGACTCACAACGAACACCGGGGAGCTGTTTTTT
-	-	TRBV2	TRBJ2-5	CASSEGLGRGETQYF	TGTGCCAGCAGTGAAGGACTAGGGAGAGGAGAGACCCAGTACTTC
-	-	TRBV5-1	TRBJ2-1	CASSVDSYNEQFF	TGCGCCAGCAGCGTCGACAGCTACAATGAGCAGTTCTTC
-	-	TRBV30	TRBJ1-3	CAWRYSSSGNTIYF	TGTGCCTGGAGATACAGCAGCTCTGGAAACACCATATATTTT
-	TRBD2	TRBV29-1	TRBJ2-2	CSVKRDGVLTGELFF	TGCAGCGTAAAGCGGGACGGGGTCCTCACCGGGGAGCTGTTTTTT
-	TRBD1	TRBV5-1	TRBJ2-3	CASSYPGTGGRGSAAYTQYF	TGCGCCAGCAGCTATCCCGGGACAGGGGGACGGGGGTCCGCTGCGTATACGCAGTATTTT
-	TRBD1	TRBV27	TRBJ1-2	CASSPSRDRGHGYTF	TGTGCCAGCAGTCCGTCTAGAGATAGGGGGCATGGCTACACCTTC
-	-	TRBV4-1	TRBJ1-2	CASSQARDGYGYTF	TGCGCCAGCAGCCAGGCGCGGGACGGGTATGGCTACACCTTC
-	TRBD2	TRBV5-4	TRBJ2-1	CASSWGGRGQNNEQFF	TGTGCCAGCAGCTGGGGGGGGAGGGGTCAAAACAATGAGCAGTTCTTC
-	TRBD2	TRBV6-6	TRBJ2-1	CASNKEVTSGREEQFF	TGTGCCAGCAACAAGGAGGTGACTAGCGGTCGAGAAGAGCAGTTCTTC
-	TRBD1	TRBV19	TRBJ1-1	CASSLDRGREAFF	TGTGCCAGTAGTCTCGACAGGGGTCGGGAAGCTTTCTTT
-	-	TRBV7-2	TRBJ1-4	CASSPQQAGWKLFF	TGTGCCAGCAGCCCCCAGCAGGCAGGGTGGAAACTGTTTTTT
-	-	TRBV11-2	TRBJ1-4	CASSLSQSRSWAEKLFF	TGTGCCAGCAGCTTAAGCCAGAGTAGAAGTTGGGCTGAAAAACTGTTTTTT
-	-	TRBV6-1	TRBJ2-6	CASSEASSGANVLTF	TGTGCCAGCAGTGAAGCCAGCTCTGGGGCCAACGTCCTGACTTTC
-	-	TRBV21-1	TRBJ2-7	CASSKVRQGTSYEQYF	TGTGCCAGCAGCAAAGTGAGACAGGGGACCTCCTACGAGCAGTACTTC
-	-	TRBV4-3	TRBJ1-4	CASSQDRGEKLFF	TGCGCCAGCAGCCAAGACCGGGGTGAAAAACTGTTTTTT
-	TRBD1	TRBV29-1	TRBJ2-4	CSASTGGADIQYF	TGCAGCGCTTCGACAGGGGGCGCAGACATTCAGTACTTC
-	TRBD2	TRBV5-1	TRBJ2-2	CASTTVGLAGGGTGELFF	TGCGCCAGCACCACCGTTGGACTAGCGGGAGGTGGCACCGGGGAGCTGTTTTTT
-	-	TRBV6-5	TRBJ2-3	CASSQNTDTQYF	TGTGCCAGCAGTCAAAACACAGATACGCAGTATTTT
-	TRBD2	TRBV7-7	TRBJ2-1	CASSWGLAGGLDEQFF	TGTGCCAGCAGCTGGGGACTAGCGGGAGGGCTTGATGAGCAGTTCTTC
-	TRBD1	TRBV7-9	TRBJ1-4	CASSPGQPNEKLFF	TGTGCCAGCAGCCCGGGACAGCCAAATGAAAAACTGTTTTTT
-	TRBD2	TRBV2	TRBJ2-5	CASQRDSQQETQYF	TGTGCCAGCCAGCGGGACTCCCAACAAGAGACCCAGTACTTC
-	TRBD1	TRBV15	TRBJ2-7	CATSTSGTAYEQYF	TGTGCCACCAGCACCTCCGGGACAGCTTACGAGCAGTACTTC
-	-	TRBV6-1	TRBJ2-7	CASSDEGVSPYEQYF	TGTGCCAGCAGTGACGAGGGGGTATCACCGTACGAGCAGTACTTC
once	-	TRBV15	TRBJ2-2	CATSRTRYTGELFF	TGTGCCACCAGCAGAACCCGGTACACCGGGGAGCTGTTTTTT
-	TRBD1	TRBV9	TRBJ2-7	CASSVEGDRDDEQYF	TGTGCCAGCAGCGTAGAAGGGGACAGGGACGACGAGCAGTACTTC
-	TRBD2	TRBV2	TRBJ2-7	CASRRTSGARYEQYF	TGTGCCAGCAGAAGGACTAGCGGTGCCCGCTACGAGCAGTACTTC
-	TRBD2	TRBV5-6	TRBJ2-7	CASSAGEGRYEQYF	TGTGCCAGCTCTGCGGGGGAGGGAAGGTACGAGCAGTACTTC
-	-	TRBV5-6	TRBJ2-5	CASSSRLVAIQETQYF	TGTGCCAGCAGCTCTAGGCTGGTAGCTATCCAAGAGACCCAGTACTTC
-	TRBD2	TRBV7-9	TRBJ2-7	CASSQGLGTLEQYF	TGTGCCAGCAGCCAGGGACTAGGTACCCTCGAGCAGTACTTC
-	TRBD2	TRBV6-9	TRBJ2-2	CASSYPGRDTGELFF	TGTGCCAGCAGTTATCCCGGGAGGGATACCGGGGAGCTGTTTTTT
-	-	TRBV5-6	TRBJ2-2	CASSLATGELFF	TGTGCCAGCAGCTTGGCGACCGGGGAGCTGTTTTTT
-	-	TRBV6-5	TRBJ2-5	CASRKGGTQYF	TGTGCCAGCAGAAAGGGAGGGACCCAGTACTTC
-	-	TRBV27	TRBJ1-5	CASSLSGARRPQHF	TGTGCCAGCAGTTTATCGGGGGCCCGGAGGCCCCAGCATTTT
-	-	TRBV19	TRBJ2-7	CASSMGGSFYEQYF	TGTGCCAGTAGTATGGGGGGTTCCTTCTACGAGCAGTACTTC
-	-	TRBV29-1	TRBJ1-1	CSTDPGTEAFF	TGCAGCACCGACCCAGGGACTGAAGCTTTCTTT
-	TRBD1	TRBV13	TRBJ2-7	CASSNLDRGVSEQYF	TGTGCCAGCAGCAATCTGGACAGGGGAGTGAGCGAGCAGTACTTC
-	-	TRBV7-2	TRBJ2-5	CASSSLQEGGKTQYF	TGTGCCAGCAGCTCCCTGCAAGAGGGTGGGAAGACCCAGTACTTC
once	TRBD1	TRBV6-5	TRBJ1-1	CASSYRGLAEAFF	TGTGCCAGCAGTTACAGGGGGCTGGCTGAAGCTTTCTTT
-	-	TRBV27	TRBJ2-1	CASKGSYNEQFF	TGTGCCAGCAAGGGGTCCTACAATGAGCAGTTCTTC
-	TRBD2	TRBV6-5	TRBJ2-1	CASRREQGYNEQFF	TGTGCCAGCAGGCGGGAGCAAGGCTACAATGAGCAGTTCTTC